The 25 T cell receptor beta chains reported below all come from one sample, sequenced in a study of blood T cell repertoires in COVID-19. Sequencing was performed with immunoSEQ multiplex PCR; in TCRdb, only in-frame clones are kept and a portion is missing. The sample lists over 140,000 clones; 77% were seen once. The sample consisted of peripheral blood. The origin of the receptors is a woman aged 50 to 65 with active or convalescent COVID-19.

The V call is TRBV5-1, the J call TRBJ2-5; TRBD1 is a possible D gene (5 bases). V lost 2 bases, J lost 0 bases, and 8 bases lay in between. The CDR3 contains 14 residues. CDR1 and CDR2 from the germline V gene are SGHRS and YFSETQ. In nucleotides, the CDR3 is TGCGCCAGCAGCTTACAGGCCTACCAAGAGACCCAGTACTTC. Its protein is CASSLQAYQETQYF.

The chain is built from TRBV18 and TRBJ1-1; 7 nucleotides line up with TRBD1. Losses at the gene ends were 3 bases for V and 4 bases for J; bases not matched to a gene: 8. This CDR3 has 15 residues. Germline loops: CDR1 KGHSH, CDR2 LQKENI. The DNA for the CDR3 is TGTGCCAGCTCACCGTTAGGGGGCGGTAGCACTGAAGCTTTCTTT. Translated, it gives CASSPLGGGSTEAFF.

The genes are TRBV11-3 and TRBJ2-2; D is possibly TRBD1 (6 bases). This CDR3 has 14 amino acids. Trimming cost V 3 bases and J 4 bases, with 9 bases left between them. The germline CDR1 and CDR2 sequences are SGHNT and YENEEA. CDR3 protein: CASSFSGATGELFF. The CDR3 nucleotides are TGTGCCAGCAGCTTTTCAGGGGCCACCGGGGAGCTGTTTTTT. The full variable domain, in which reference TRBV11-3 and TRBJ2-2 provide the parts outside the CDR3, is EAGVVQSPRYKIIEKKQPVAFWCNPISGHNTLYWYLQNLGQGPELLIRYENEEAVDDSQLPKDRFSAERLKGVDSTLKIQPAELGDSAVYLCASSFSGATGELFFGEGSRLTVL.

This clone was seen just once. This chain connects TRBV21-1 to TRBJ2-7; TRBD2, the D gene given by the table, was not confirmed from the DNA. TRBV21-1 is flagged as a pseudogene. The CDR3 runs 12 residues. Here the CDR3 DNA reads TGTGCCAGCAGCCAGCGGACCTACGAGCAGTACTTC. The encoded protein is CASSQRTYEQYF.

This clone was found a few times. The chain links TRBV7-2 to TRBJ1-1; 9 bases line up with TRBD1. V shed 5 bases and J 5 bases; nucleotides not matched to a gene: 9. This CDR3 is built from 15 residues. The germline V gene has CDR1 SGHTA and CDR2 FQGNSA. CDR3 loop: CASSPRDRAITEAFF. Written as DNA, the CDR3 is TGTGCCAGCAGCCCTAGGGACAGGGCGATAACTGAAGCTTTCTTT.

The rearrangement links TRBV7-3 to TRBJ2-5; 10 bases map to TRBD1. CDR3 length: 14 residues. The V gene end was trimmed by 5 bases and the J gene end by 7 bases; junction bases not matched to a gene: 7. Germline V gene lookup returns CDR1 SGHTA and CDR2 FQGTGA. This CDR3 is CASSIGQGEGTQYF. CDR3 nucleotides: TGTGCCAGCAGCATCGGACAGGGGGAAGGGACCCAGTACTTC.

V usage is TRBV23-1 and J usage is TRBJ1-5, with unresolved D. TRBV23-1 counts as an open reading frame of uncertain function. The V gene lost 3 bases and the J gene lost 3 bases, with 9 bases spanning the gap. This CDR3 has 14 residues. CDR3 protein: CASSHYLFNQPQHF. CDR3 coding DNA: TGCGCCAGCAGTCATTATCTTTTCAATCAGCCCCAGCATTTT.

The sample holds one count of this clone. The rearrangement uses TRBV29-1 and TRBJ2-2; 12 bases fit TRBD2. Germline lookup yields CDR1 SQVTM and CDR2 ANQGSEA. V dropped 4 bases and J dropped 4; count of bases not matched to a gene: 7. The CDR3 length is 16 residues. CDR3 loop: CSVVSLAGGLTGELFF. In nucleotides, the CDR3 is TGCAGCGTTGTCTCTCTAGCGGGGGGGCTCACCGGGGAGCTGTTTTTT.

J is TRBJ1-4 and V is TRBV4-3, with 8 nucleotides matching TRBD1. Trimming cost V 1 base and J 2 bases; bases outside gene matches: 6. There are 17 residues in the CDR3. Germline CDR1 LGHNA, CDR2 YSLEER. In DNA form, the CDR3 reads TGCGCCAGCAGCCAAGGCCAGGGGGCAAAGACTAATGAAAAACTGTTTTTT. This sequence encodes CASSQGQGAKTNEKLFF.

CDR3 in amino acids: CASSVSQAGRAGETQYF. The DNA of the CDR3 is TGTGCCAGCAGCGTTAGTCAGGCCGGTCGGGCGGGGGAGACCCAGTACTTC. This chain connects TRBV7-2 to TRBJ2-5, with D perhaps TRBD2 (6 bases). V was pared by 5 bases and J by 5 bases, with 24 bases between. The CDR3 consists of 17 residues. Germline-derived CDR1 and CDR2 are SGHTA and FQGNSA.

This chain links TRBV19 with TRBJ1-1; possible D gene TRBD1, 6 bases. V lost 6 bases and J 4 bases, leaving 18 bases between the germline ends. From germline, CDR1 is LNHDA and CDR2 SQIVND (reference sequence). This CDR3 contains 15 residues. Written as DNA, the CDR3 is TGTGCCAGTAGCCCTAAGGCAACAGGGCGCACTGAAGCTTTCTTT. Its translation: CASSPKATGRTEAFF.

The chain joins TRBV9 to TRBJ2-7; TRBD1 agrees at 9 bases. J gave up 4 bases and V 0 bases, and 11 bases lay outside the gene matches. CDR3 length: 17 residues. CDR1 and CDR2 (germline): SGDLS, YYNGEE. In DNA form, the CDR3 reads TGTGCCAGCAGCGTAGTGGTGACAGGGGGATTTTTTTACGAGCAGTACTTC. Translated: CASSVVVTGGFFYEQYF.

This clone was seen a handful of times. This chain joins TRBV2 and TRBJ1-2, with D perhaps matching TRBD1 (6 bases). V was cut by 7 bases and J by 6 bases, with 21 bases left in between. CDR3 size: 15 residues. Looked up from germline, CDR1 is SNHLY and CDR2 is FYNNEI. The DNA of the CDR3 is TGTGCCAGCATGTCACGGGCAGGGGTTCGACATGGCTACACCTTC. It codes for CASMSRAGVRHGYTF.

The rearrangement links TRBV7-2 to TRBJ1-2; D not certain. Trimming took 0 bases from V and 4 from J, leaving 12 bases between them. CDR3 length: 15 residues. CDR1 is SGHTA, CDR2 FQGNSA, per germline. The CDR3 loop is CASSLAHREGYGYTF. As DNA, the CDR3 is TGTGCCAGCAGCTTAGCTCATAGGGAGGGCTATGGCTACACCTTC.

The genes are TRBV7-9 and TRBJ2-1, with 10 bases identical to TRBD1. The CDR3 consists of 15 residues. V lost 4 bases, J lost 7 bases, and 7 bases stayed unmatched. Germline assignment: CDR1 SEHNR and CDR2 FQNEAQ (reference sequence). CDR3 nucleotides: TGTGCCAGCAGCTCACCGGGACAGGGGCGGAATGAGCAGTTCTTC. It specifies CASSSPGQGRNEQFF.

The rearrangement uses TRBV7-2 and TRBJ1-5; 7 bases map to TRBD1. Germline CDR1 reads SGHTA; CDR2 reads FQGNSA. J lost 3 bases, V lost 5 bases, and 13 bases had no gene match. CDR3 length equals 17 residues. The CDR3 loop reads CASSLGAGGDTNQPQHF. The DNA for the CDR3 is TGTGCCAGCAGCCTTGGGGCAGGGGGAGATACCAATCAGCCCCAGCATTTT.

The chain employs TRBV28 and TRBJ2-2; 9 bases match TRBD2. The germline V gene encodes CDR1 MDHEN and CDR2 SYDVKM. The length of the CDR3 is 15 residues. J gave up 1 base and V 8 bases, and 5 bases lay outside the gene matches. CDR3 sequence (DNA): TGTGCCAGCGGGCTTAGCGGGGGGAACACCGGGGAGCTGTTTTTT. Translated: CASGLSGGNTGELFF.

The chain is built from TRBV29-1 and TRBJ2-5, with D possibly matching TRBD1 (5 bases). The length of the CDR3 is 13 residues. V was pared by 1 base and J by 5 bases, with 11 bases between. Germline CDR1 SQVTM, CDR2 ANQGSEA. CDR3 loop: CSVEAGLGETQYF. DNA of the CDR3: TGCAGCGTTGAAGCAGGGCTCGGGGAGACCCAGTACTTC.

The chain employs TRBV7-8 and TRBJ1-1; D ambiguous. Per the germline V gene, CDR1 is SGHVS and CDR2 is FQNEAQ. CDR3 length: 13 amino acids. With 2 bases removed from V and 1 base from J, the gap between germline ends came to 5 bases. CDR3 bases: TGTGCCAGCAGCTTAAGCGAGAACACTGAAGCTTTCTTT. Its protein product is CASSLSENTEAFF.

The chain carries TRBV28 and TRBJ2-3; 8 positions agree with TRBD2. The J segment lost 5 bases and the V segment lost 6 bases, leaving 10 bases of the junction unmatched. The CDR3 length is 15 residues. Germline assignment: CDR1 MDHEN and CDR2 SYDVKM. The CDR3 region has the DNA TGTGCCAGCAGAGACGGGACTAGTGGCAGAGATACGCAGTATTTT. Protein sequence: CASRDGTSGRDTQYF.

The V gene is TRBV4-3, the J gene TRBJ2-7, with unresolved D. Trimming left V 0 bases short and J 9 bases short, with 15 bases between. The CDR3 covers 14 residues. Germline V gene lookup returns CDR1 LGHNA and CDR2 YSLEER. The CDR3 is CASSQDSQGTGQYF. In DNA, the CDR3 is TGCGCCAGCAGCCAAGATAGCCAAGGAACGGGGCAGTACTTC.

This rearrangement joins TRBV19 to TRBJ2-7; the match to TRBD1 covers 10 bases. The CDR3 has 16 residues. Losses at the gene ends were 5 bases for V and 3 bases for J; bases not matched to a gene: 10. Germline V CDR1 and CDR2: LNHDA, SQIVND (reference sequence). In DNA form, the CDR3 reads TGTGCCAGTAGTTCCCATCGGGACAGGGGCATCTACGAGCAGTACTTC. Its translation: CASSSHRDRGIYEQYF.

The chain combines TRBV11-2 with TRBJ2-2; maybe TRBD2 (6 bases). The germline V and J ends were trimmed by 4 bases and 1 base, with 13 bases remaining between them. The length of the CDR3 is 16 residues. Per the germline V gene, CDR1 is SGHAT and CDR2 is FQNNGV. CDR3 DNA: TGTGCCAGCAGCTCTAGGGGAGGACTGAACACCGGGGAGCTGTTTTTT. Translation gives CASSSRGGLNTGELFF.

This clone was seen ten or more times. The rearrangement uses TRBV6-5 and TRBJ2-5, with unresolved D. The CDR3 loop spans 13 amino acids. Between the trimmed V and J ends, which lost 6 bases and 1 base, there was a span of 9 bases. The germline V gene encodes CDR1 MNHEY and CDR2 SVGAGI. The CDR3 loop is CASSDLPQETQYF. CDR3 DNA: TGTGCCAGCAGCGACTTGCCCCAAGAGACCCAGTACTTC.

The chain links TRBV9 to TRBJ1-1; TRBD1 aligns across 9 bases. From germline, CDR1 is SGDLS and CDR2 YYNGEE. The CDR3 length is 17 residues. V lost 0 bases and J lost 5; bases outside the gene matches: 11. The chain's CDR3 is CASSVGDRDSLGTEAFF. For the CDR3, the DNA is TGTGCCAGCAGCGTAGGGGACAGGGACTCTCTTGGAACTGAAGCTTTCTTT.